Below are 14 T cell receptor beta chains sequenced from a single sample in a study of cytomegalovirus exposure and HLA in healthy donors (dated by TCRdb to 2017 to 2019). The library relied on the immunoSEQ multiplex PCR assay. A mixture of 60 forward primers for TCR Vbeta segments and 13 reverse primers for TCR Jbeta segments was used in the multiplex PCR. TCRdb took this table from immuneACCESS and kept in-frame rearrangements with V and J called. Such tables lack part of the clones; where checked against another copy, unresolved V genes explain under half of the gap, and the rest is unexplained. This sample's table lists roughly 100,000 clones. The top ten clonotypes cover around 3.2% of the sample. The sequencing input was PBMCs. These receptors were collected from a man between 35 and 55 years old in good health and CMV-seronegative.

The genes are TRBV9 and TRBJ2-3; 10 positions match TRBD1. Per germline, CDR1 SGDLS and CDR2 YYNGEE. V trimming: 4 bases; J trimming: 3 bases; junction bases outside the gene matches: 8. The CDR3 is made up of 16 amino acids. CDR3 amino acids: CASSTRDRGGTDTQYF. The CDR3 DNA reads as TGTGCCAGCAGCACACGGGACAGGGGAGGTACAGATACGCAGTATTTT. The full variable domain, its missing parts supplied by reference TRBV9 and TRBJ2-3, is DSGVTQTPKHLITATGQRVTLRCSPRSGDLSVYWYQQSLDQGLQFLIQYYNGEERAKGNILERFSAQQFPDLHSELNLSSLELGDSALYFCASSTRDRGGTDTQYFGPGTRLTVL.

The chain recombines TRBV21-1 with TRBJ2-4; the table's D call, TRBD2, has no DNA check behind it. TRBV21-1 is tagged as a pseudogene. The CDR3 covers 14 residues. CDR3 bases: TGTGCCAGCAGCAAAACCGAGTCAAAAAACATTCAGTACTTC. It specifies CASSKTESKNIQYF.

This chain links TRBV9 with TRBJ1-1; the D gene is possibly TRBD1 (6 bases). With 4 bases removed from V and 4 bases from J, the gap between germline ends came to 17 bases. This CDR3 is built from 15 residues. CDR1 is SGDLS, CDR2 YYNGEE, per germline. The CDR3 reads CASSPPGGLGTEAFF. The DNA for the CDR3 is TGTGCCAGCAGCCCACCGGGGGGGCTGGGCACTGAAGCTTTCTTT.

The chain has TRBV30 and TRBJ1-1; 8 bases agree with TRBD1. V trimming: 0 bases; J trimming: 0 bases; junction bases outside the gene matches: 15. Germline CDR1 reads GTSNPN; CDR2 reads SVGIG (reference sequence). The CDR3 spans 19 residues. CDR3 loop: CAWSVFITGGLNMNTEAFF. The DNA for the CDR3 is TGTGCCTGGAGTGTGTTTATAACAGGGGGACTTAATATGAACACTGAAGCTTTCTTT.

The chain couples TRBV7-2 to TRBJ2-5; a weak D match, TRBD2 (5 bases). Per germline, CDR1 SGHTA and CDR2 FQGNSA. This CDR3 is 15 amino acids long. Trimming removed 4 bases at V and 5 bases at J, with 17 bases between. The CDR3 DNA reads TGTGCCAGCAGCTCCCGATCCAGCGGCGTGGAGACCCAGTACTTC. It codes for CASSSRSSGVETQYF.

The rearrangement links TRBV7-2 to TRBJ1-6, with 12 bases aligning to TRBD1. CDR3 length: 17 amino acids. Trimming took 6 bases from V and 8 from J; bases not matched to a gene: 11. Germline V lookup: CDR1 SGHTA, CDR2 FQGNSA. The CDR3 sequence is CASSHKSGTGGHSPLHF. CDR3 DNA: TGTGCCAGCAGTCATAAGTCCGGGACAGGGGGCCATTCACCCCTCCACTTT.

This chain connects TRBV5-1 to TRBJ1-6, with D perhaps matching TRBD1 (6 bases). The germline V gene has CDR1 SGHRS and CDR2 YFSETQ. The CDR3 length is 14 residues. V shed 0 bases and J shed 10 bases, with 11 bases lying between them. CDR3 nucleotide sequence: TGCGCCAGCAGCTTGGGACAGGATGGGTCACCCCTCCACTTT. Translated, it gives CASSLGQDGSPLHF. The whole variable domain, filled in from reference TRBV5-1 and TRBJ1-6, reads KAGVTQTPRYLIKTRGQQVTLSCSPISGHRSVSWYQQTPGQGLQFLFEYFSETQRNKGNFPGRFSGRQFSNSRSEMNVSTLELGDSALYLCASSLGQDGSPLHFGNGTRLTVT.

As regards this clone: Other nucleotide sequences in the sample specify the same CDR3. The chain is built from TRBV6-5 and TRBJ1-1, with D possibly matching TRBD1 (6 bases). CDR3 length equals 15 residues. V was clipped by 0 bases and J by 5 bases, with 13 bases between them. CDR1 and CDR2 (germline): MNHEY, SVGAGI. The CDR3 here is CASSYSWGGGTEAFF. The CDR3 coding sequence is TGTGCCAGCAGTTACTCCTGGGGAGGGGGAACTGAAGCTTTCTTT.

The rearrangement uses TRBV7-9 and TRBJ2-5; tentatively, D is TRBD2 (6 bases). V was shortened by 2 bases and J by 5 bases, with 15 bases between the two germline ends. The CDR3 is 15 amino acids. Germline-derived CDR1 and CDR2 are SEHNR and FQNEAQ (reference sequence). Written as DNA, the CDR3 is TGTGCCAGCAGCTTATCTCGCGGAGGGCACGAGACCCAGTACTTC. This gives the protein CASSLSRGGHETQYF.

The rearrangement uses TRBV5-1 and TRBJ2-7; perhaps TRBD1 as D (6 bases). CDR3 length: 15 residues. V was clipped by 4 bases and J by 6 bases, with 20 bases between them. Germline values: CDR1 SGHRS, CDR2 YFSETQ. As DNA, the CDR3 is TGCGCCAGCAGCCTGGAACAGGGACGGGCGGGCGAGCAGTACTTC. Translating it yields CASSLEQGRAGEQYF.

This sequence joins TRBV6-6 and TRBJ2-5; 8 bases are a match to TRBD1. J lost 5 bases, V lost 5 bases, and 7 bases had no gene match. Germline values: CDR1 MNHNY, CDR2 SVGAGI (reference sequence). The CDR3 extends over 14 amino acids. DNA of the CDR3: TGTGCCAGCAGTCCGACAGGGGTCCGCGAGACCCAGTACTTC. It translates to CASSPTGVRETQYF.

V usage is TRBV19 and J usage is TRBJ2-1, with 8 bases lining up with TRBD1. Per the germline V gene, CDR1 is LNHDA and CDR2 is SQIVND (reference sequence). V shed 1 base and J 3 bases; nucleotides not matched to a gene: 17. The CDR3 loop spans 20 amino acids. The CDR3 bases are TGTGCCAGTAGTATAGTATTCCCTGGACAGGGCACTATAAACTACAATGAGCAGTTCTTC. Protein: CASSIVFPGQGTINYNEQFF.

V usage is TRBV7-8 and J usage is TRBJ2-1; tentatively, D is TRBD2 (5 bases). The germline CDR1 and CDR2 sequences are SGHVS and FQNEAQ. CDR3 size: 11 residues. V lost 3 bases and J lost 9, with 6 bases in between. CDR3 region: CASSFEGEQFF. As DNA, the CDR3 is TGTGCCAGCAGCTTCGAGGGTGAGCAGTTCTTC.

The chain uses TRBV27 and TRBJ1-1, with 9 positions matching TRBD1. The CDR3 covers 16 residues. Germline CDR1 is MNHEY and CDR2 is SMNVEV (reference sequence). With V trimmed by 4 bases and J by 4 bases, 10 bases remained unmatched. The CDR3 protein is CASSYRGPGSGTEAFF. Written as DNA, the CDR3 is TGTGCCAGCAGTTACAGGGGGCCTGGTAGCGGCACTGAAGCTTTCTTT.